One and the same sample provided the 12 T cell receptor beta chains below, sequenced in a study of blood T cell repertoires in COVID-19. Here immunoSEQ multiplex PCR was the method, and the copy in TCRdb shows in-frame clones only, minus some. The repertoire includes 90,000 to 150,000 clones, 85% to 90% of them detected once, and 25% to 30% sits in the top ten. The sequencing input was peripheral blood. The source of these receptors is a man aged 65 to 79 with active or convalescent COVID-19.

The chain has TRBV5-8 and TRBJ2-6; 8 nucleotides align to TRBD1. The CDR3 is 17 residues long. The V gene end was trimmed by 0 bases and the J gene end by 1 base; junction bases not matched to a gene: 3. Germline loops: CDR1 SGHTS, CDR2 YDEGEE. The CDR3 here is CASSLARGRSGANVLTF. The CDR3 nucleotides read TGTGCCAGCAGCTTGGCCAGGGGGCGGTCTGGGGCCAACGTCCTGACTTTC.

The chain combines TRBV11-2 with TRBJ2-2; 14 bases are shared with TRBD2. Unmatched junction bases numbered 5, after V lost 2 bases and J lost 6 bases. This CDR3 is 17 amino acids long. Germline loops: CDR1 SGHAT, CDR2 FQNNGV. CDR3 in amino acids: CASSLFLGLAGAGELFF. The CDR3 DNA reads as TGTGCCAGCAGCTTATTTTTGGGACTAGCGGGAGCCGGGGAGCTGTTTTTT.

This clone has a single count. This chain connects TRBV28 to TRBJ2-2, with D possibly being TRBD2 (6 bases). The CDR3 is 15 amino acids. The germline V and J ends were trimmed by 4 bases and 0 bases, with 9 bases remaining between them. Looked up from germline, CDR1 is MDHEN and CDR2 is SYDVKM. Here the CDR3 reads CASSSGTSNTGELFF. CDR3 bases: TGTGCCAGCAGTTCCGGGACTTCGAACACCGGGGAGCTGTTTTTT.

This clone occurred once. The J gene is TRBJ1-4, the V gene TRBV6-5; D is undetermined. Germline V gene sequence: CDR1 MNHEY, CDR2 SVGAGI. This CDR3 contains 16 residues. Between the trimmed V and J ends, which lost 0 bases and 3 bases, there was a span of 11 bases. DNA for the CDR3: TGTGCCAGCAGTTACTCGCGGAAGTTTCCTAATGAAAAACTGTTTTTT. Its translation: CASSYSRKFPNEKLFF.

This clone was counted only a few times. The genes are TRBV19 and TRBJ1-1; TRBD1 aligns across 8 bases. CDR1 and CDR2 (germline): LNHDA, SQIVND (reference sequence). Losses at the gene ends were 4 bases for V and 4 bases for J; bases not matched to a gene: 2. This CDR3 has 13 residues. DNA of the CDR3: TGTGCCAGTAGTACCACAGGGGGCACTGAAGCTTTCTTT. Encoded protein: CASSTTGGTEAFF.

The gene calls are TRBV28 and TRBJ2-4; D is unclear. The CDR3 consists of 14 residues. V was clipped by 3 bases and J by 0 bases, with 6 bases between them. The V gene's germline CDR1 is MDHEN and CDR2 SYDVKM. CDR3 loop: CASSLGRAKNIQYF. The DNA of the CDR3 is TGTGCCAGCAGTTTGGGCAGAGCCAAAAACATTCAGTACTTC.

The chain joins TRBV28 to TRBJ2-1, with 9 positions matching TRBD2. The trim removed 3 bases at V and 4 bases at J, leaving 4 bases unmatched. Germline V gives CDR1 MDHEN, CDR2 SYDVKM. This CDR3 is 15 amino acids long. DNA for the CDR3: TGTGCCAGCAGTTTTTTTAGCGGGAGTTACAATGAGCAGTTCTTC. Amino acid sequence: CASSFFSGSYNEQFF.

Only one count was recorded for this clone. The chain employs TRBV7-9 and TRBJ2-4; D gene ambiguous. This CDR3 has 14 amino acids. V was shortened by 0 bases and J by 0 bases, with 3 bases between the two germline ends. CDR1 is SEHNR and CDR2 is FQNEAQ in the germline V gene (reference sequence). The CDR3 DNA reads as TGTGCCAGCAGCTTAGCAGCAGCCAAAAACATTCAGTACTTC. It codes for CASSLAAAKNIQYF.

The V call is TRBV28, the J call TRBJ1-2, with D possibly matching TRBD1 (6 bases). With 3 bases removed from V and 7 bases from J, the gap between germline ends came to 15 bases. The CDR3 runs 14 residues. CDR1 is MDHEN, CDR2 SYDVKM, per germline. CDR3 nucleotides: TGTGCCAGCAGTTTCGGGGGGGGCCTGGCTGGCTACACCTTC. This codes for CASSFGGGLAGYTF.

The V call is TRBV7-9, the J call TRBJ2-7, with 8 bases fitting TRBD1. Germline V gene lookup returns CDR1 SEHNR and CDR2 FQNEAQ (reference sequence). J gave up 7 bases and V 5 bases, and 13 bases lay outside the gene matches. This CDR3 region has 15 residues. CDR3 in amino acids: CASSPGQGRVREQYF. CDR3 DNA: TGTGCCAGCAGCCCCGGACAGGGTCGGGTTAGGGAGCAGTACTTC.

The CDR3 spells CASSRDYSGEQFF. DNA for the CDR3: TGTGCCAGCAGCAGGGACTATAGTGGTGAGCAGTTCTTC. This sequence joins TRBV7-2 and TRBJ2-1; 7 bases match TRBD2. Germline assignment: CDR1 SGHTA and CDR2 FQGNSA. This CDR3 contains 13 residues. Trimming took 5 bases from V and 9 from J; bases not matched to a gene: 7.

Remarks on this clone: The germline gene is not matched at one end of the junction; a read error may be the cause. J is TRBJ2-7 and V is TRBV10-3; a possible D gene is TRBD2 (6 bases). CDR1 is ENHRY, CDR2 SYGVKD, per germline. This CDR3 has 15 amino acids. CDR3 region: CATSVGTWPSYEQYF. In DNA form, the CDR3 reads TGTGCCACCAGTGTAGGGACTTGGCCTTCCTACGAGCAGTACTTC.